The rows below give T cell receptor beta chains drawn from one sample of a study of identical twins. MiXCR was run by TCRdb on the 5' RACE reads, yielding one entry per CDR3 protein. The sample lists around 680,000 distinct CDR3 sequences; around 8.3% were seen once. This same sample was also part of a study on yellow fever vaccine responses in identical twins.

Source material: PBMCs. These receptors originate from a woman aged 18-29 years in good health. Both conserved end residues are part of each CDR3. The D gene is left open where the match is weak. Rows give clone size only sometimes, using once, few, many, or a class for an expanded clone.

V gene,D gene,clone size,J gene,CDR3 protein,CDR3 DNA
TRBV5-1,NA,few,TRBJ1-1,CASSPAWGQMNTEAFF,TGCGCCAGCAGCCCGGCGTGGGGCCAAATGAACACTGAAGCTTTCTTT
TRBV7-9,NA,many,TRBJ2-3,CASSLFGRRLRTDTQYF,TGTGCCAGCAGCTTATTTGGACGTCGGCTCCGCACAGATACGCAGTATTTT
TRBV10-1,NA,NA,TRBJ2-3,CASSESSLGTDTQYF,TGCGCCAGCAGTGAATCGTCACTCGGCACAGATACGCAGTATTTT
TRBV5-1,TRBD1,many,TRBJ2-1,CASSLEGAFGEQFF,TGCGCCAGCAGCTTGGAGGGGGCCTTCGGTGAGCAGTTCTTC
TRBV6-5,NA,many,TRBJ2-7,CASSYESGSYEQYF,TGTGCCAGCAGTTACGAGAGCGGGTCCTACGAGCAGTACTTC
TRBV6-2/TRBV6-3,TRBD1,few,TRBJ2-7,CASSYERDRGGYEQYF,TGTGCCAGCAGTTACGAACGTGACAGGGGTGGCTACGAGCAGTACTTC
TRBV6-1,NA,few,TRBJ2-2,CASDEGLRVGTPNTGELFF,TGTGCCAGTGACGAGGGTTTACGCGTGGGTACGCCGAACACCGGGGAGCTGTTTTTT
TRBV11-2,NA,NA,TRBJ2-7,CASSLAGTKQYF,TGTGCCAGCAGCTTAGCCGGGACAAAGCAGTACTTC
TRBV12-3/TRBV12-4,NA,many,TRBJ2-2,CASSLRARTGELFF,TGTGCCAGCAGCCTCCGGGCGAGGACCGGGGAGCTGTTTTTT
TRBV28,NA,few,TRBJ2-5,CASNPPKGETQYF,TGTGCCAGCAATCCTCCCAAAGGAGAGACCCAGTACTTC
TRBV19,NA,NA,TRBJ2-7,CASSIRGPEYEQYF,TGTGCCAGTAGTATACGGGGGCCTGAATACGAGCAGTACTTC
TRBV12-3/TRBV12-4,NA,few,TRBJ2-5,CASMGGHGETQYF,TGTGCCAGCATGGGGGGGCACGGAGAGACCCAGTACTTC
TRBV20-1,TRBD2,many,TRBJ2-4,CSASSGLAGAKNIQYF,TGCAGTGCTAGCTCCGGACTAGCGGGAGCCAAAAACATTCAGTACTTC
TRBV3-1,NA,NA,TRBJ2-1,CASSPDFSSYNEQFF,TGTGCCAGCAGCCCGGACTTCAGCTCCTACAATGAGCAGTTCTTC
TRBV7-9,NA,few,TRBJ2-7,CASSFGRDPVGSYEQYF,TGTGCCAGCAGCTTTGGCAGGGATCCGGTTGGGTCCTACGAGCAGTACTTC
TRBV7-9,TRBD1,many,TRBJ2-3,CASSSTGGFADTQYF,TGTGCCAGCAGCTCGACAGGGGGCTTCGCAGATACGCAGTATTTT
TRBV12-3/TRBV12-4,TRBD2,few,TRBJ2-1,CACRDRGLAGANEQFF,TGTGCCTGCCGGGACAGGGGACTAGCGGGAGCGAATGAGCAGTTCTTC
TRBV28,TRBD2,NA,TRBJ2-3,CASTLRLAGVTDTQYF,TGTGCCAGCACCCTACGTTTAGCGGGGGTCACAGATACGCAGTATTTT
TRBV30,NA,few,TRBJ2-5,CAWSVFGGAQYF,TGTGCCTGGAGTGTATTTGGTGGGGCCCAGTACTTC
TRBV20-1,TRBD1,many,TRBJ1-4,CSAGRQGATNEKLFF,TGCAGTGCTGGGCGACAGGGTGCAACTAATGAAAAACTGTTTTTT
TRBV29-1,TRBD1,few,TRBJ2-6,CSVYQGAGSGANVLTF,TGCAGCGTTTACCAGGGGGCCGGTTCTGGGGCCAACGTCCTGACTTTC
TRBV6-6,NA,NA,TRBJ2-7,CASGGGHYEQYF,TGTGCCAGCGGCGGTGGGCACTACGAGCAGTACTTC
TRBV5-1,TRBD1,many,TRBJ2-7,CASSLWFPRTGANEQYF,TGCGCCAGCAGCTTGTGGTTTCCCCGGACAGGGGCAAACGAGCAGTACTTC
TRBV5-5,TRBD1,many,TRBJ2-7,CASSSRGQSYEQYF,TGTGCCAGCAGCTCCCGGGGACAGTCCTACGAGCAGTACTTC
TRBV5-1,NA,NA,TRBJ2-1,CASSLLRGPDNEQFF,TGCGCCAGCAGCTTGTTGCGGGGGCCAGACAATGAGCAGTTCTTC
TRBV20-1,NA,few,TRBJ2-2,CSARGGGNTGELFF,TGCAGTGCTAGGGGCGGGGGCAACACCGGGGAGCTGTTTTTT
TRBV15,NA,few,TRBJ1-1,CATSRQANTEAFF,TGTGCCACCAGCAGACAGGCAAACACTGAAGCTTTCTTT
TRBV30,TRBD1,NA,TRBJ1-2,CAWRDRGYGYTF,TGTGCCTGGAGGGACAGGGGCTATGGCTACACCTTC
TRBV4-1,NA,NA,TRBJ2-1,CASSHPMGTWGNEQFF,TGCGCCAGCAGCCATCCCATGGGGACATGGGGCAATGAGCAGTTCTTC
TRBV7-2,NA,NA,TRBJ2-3,CASSLGAVPLNTQYF,TGTGCCAGCAGCCTTGGGGCGGTGCCACTTAATACGCAGTATTTT
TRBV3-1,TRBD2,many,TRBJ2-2,CASSQSTSGTGELFF,TGTGCCAGCAGCCAGTCAACTAGCGGAACCGGGGAGCTGTTTTTT
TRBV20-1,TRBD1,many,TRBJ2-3,CSAYPGQASGTQYF,TGCAGTGCGTACCCGGGACAGGCTTCGGGTACGCAGTATTTT
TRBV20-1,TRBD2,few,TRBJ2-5,CSATPAGNRQETQYF,TGCAGTGCTACCCCAGCGGGAAACCGACAAGAGACCCAGTACTTC
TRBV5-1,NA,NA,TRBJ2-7,CASSLEQPTYEQYF,TGCGCCAGCAGCTTAGAACAGCCAACCTACGAGCAGTACTTC
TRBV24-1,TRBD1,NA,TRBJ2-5,CAISETPGQGARETQYF,TGTGCCATCAGTGAAACTCCGGGACAGGGGGCTCGGGAGACCCAGTACTTC
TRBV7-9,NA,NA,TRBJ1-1,CASSGRDGAPFF,TGTGCCAGCAGCGGCCGGGACGGCGCTCCTTTCTTT
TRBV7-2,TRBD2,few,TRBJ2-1,CASSSTSGGRPDNEQFF,TGTGCCAGCAGCTCGACTAGCGGGGGACGTCCGGACAATGAGCAGTTCTTC
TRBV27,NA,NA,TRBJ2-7,CASSLLNGLEQYF,TGTGCCAGCAGTTTATTAAACGGTTTGGAGCAGTACTTC
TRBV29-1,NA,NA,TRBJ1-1,CSVELGVNTEALF,TGCAGCGTTGAGCTGGGGGTGAACACTGAAGCTCTCTTT
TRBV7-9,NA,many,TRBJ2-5,CASSLAGGPPETQYF,TGTGCCAGCAGCTTAGCAGGTGGTCCTCCGGAGACCCAGTACTTC
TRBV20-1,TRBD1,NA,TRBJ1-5,CSATTGGRNNQPQHF,TGCAGTGCTACCACAGGGGGCCGGAACAATCAGCCCCAGCATTTT
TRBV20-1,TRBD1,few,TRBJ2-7,CSARDLKSGTGVSEQYF,TGCAGTGCTAGAGACCTAAAATCCGGGACAGGGGTGAGCGAGCAGTACTTC
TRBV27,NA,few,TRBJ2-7,CATHRGASYEQYF,TGTGCCACCCATAGGGGAGCCTCCTACGAGCAGTACTTC
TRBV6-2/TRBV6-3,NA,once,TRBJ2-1,CASSDEGQRLRSEQFF,TGTGCCAGCAGCGACGAAGGACAGAGACTACGGAGTGAGCAGTTCTTC
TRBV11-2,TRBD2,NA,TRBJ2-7,CASSPGTSPEQYF,TGTGCCAGCAGCCCCGGGACTAGCCCCGAGCAGTACTTC
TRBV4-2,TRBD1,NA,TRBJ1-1,CASSQELIVGQGAHEAFF,TGTGCCAGCAGCCAAGAATTAATAGTAGGACAGGGGGCGCATGAAGCTTTCTTT
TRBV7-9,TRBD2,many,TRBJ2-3,CASSVSGDPADTQYF,TGTGCCAGCAGCGTTAGCGGGGACCCGGCGGATACGCAGTATTTT
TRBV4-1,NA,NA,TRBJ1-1,CASSQDMTANTEAFF,TGCGCCAGCAGCCAAGATATGACAGCAAACACTGAAGCTTTCTTT
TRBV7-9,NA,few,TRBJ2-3,CASSLGARLADTQYF,TGTGCCAGCAGCTTAGGGGCGCGATTGGCAGATACGCAGTATTTT
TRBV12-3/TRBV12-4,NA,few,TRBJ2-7,CASSLARRNYEQYF,TGTGCCAGCAGTTTAGCGCGCCGGAACTACGAGCAGTACTTC
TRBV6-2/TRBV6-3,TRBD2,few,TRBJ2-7,CASSYSTSEGYEQYF,TGTGCCAGCAGTTACTCGACTAGCGAGGGGTACGAGCAGTACTTC
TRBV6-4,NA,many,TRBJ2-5,CASSDWGDTPITQETQYF,TGTGCCAGCAGTGACTGGGGTGACACACCTATAACACAAGAGACCCAGTACTTC
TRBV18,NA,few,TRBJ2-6,CASSLDSGANVLTF,TGTGCCAGCTCGCTTGACTCTGGGGCCAACGTCCTGACTTTC
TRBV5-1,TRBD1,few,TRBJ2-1,CASSWTGDAYNEQFF,TGCGCCAGCAGCTGGACAGGGGACGCCTACAATGAGCAGTTCTTC
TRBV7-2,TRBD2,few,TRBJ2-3,CASSSWTSGGAGTQYF,TGTGCCAGCAGCTCCTGGACTAGCGGGGGGGCAGGTACGCAGTATTTT
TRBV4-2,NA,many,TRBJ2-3,CASSQLGDTQYF,TGTGCCAGCAGTCAACTTGGGGATACGCAGTATTTT
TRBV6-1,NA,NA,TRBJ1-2,CASSSGQFGYTF,TGTGCCAGCAGCAGCGGACAGTTTGGCTACACCTTC
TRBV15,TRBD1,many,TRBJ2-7,CATSARRTGAYEQYF,TGTGCCACCAGCGCAAGGAGGACAGGGGCCTACGAGCAGTACTTC
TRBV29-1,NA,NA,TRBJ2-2,CSVAKTANTGELFF,TGCAGCGTTGCTAAGACCGCGAACACCGGGGAGCTGTTTTTT